The 3 T cell receptor beta chains below were found in one sample sequenced in a study of radiation and T cells in renal cell carcinoma. Regarding time point: blood 4 weeks post-SBRT, at nephrectomy. Treatment here: 15 Gy SBRT to primary tumor, nephrectomy 4 weeks later. The data were produced by immunoSEQ multiplex PCR, yet TCRdb's version contains in-frame clones alone and is incomplete. The sample shows about 77,000 clones, around four fifths of them seen only once. The input for sequencing was blood, taken from a patient whose treatment included radiotherapy and nephrectomy. The receptor set was obtained from a woman aged 60-70 years with renal cell carcinoma.

The CDR3 DNA follows: TGTGCCAGTAGTGCGGGACTAGCGGACTACGAGCAGTACTTC. It codes for CASSAGLADYEQYF. This chain connects TRBV19 to TRBJ2-7, with 11 bases that match TRBD2. The CDR3 totals 14 residues. The germline gives CDR1 LNHDA, CDR2 SQIVND (reference sequence). J was trimmed by 3 bases and V by 5 bases; bases with no gene match: 3.

The J gene is TRBJ2-3, the V gene TRBV6-1; 14 positions agree with TRBD2. Germline trimming cut 4 bases from V and 2 bases from J; bases unmatched to any gene: 8. Germline values: CDR1 MNHNS, CDR2 SASEGT. The CDR3 is 18 amino acids. Written as DNA, the CDR3 is TGTGCCAGCAGTGCCGGACTAGCGGGGGGCCGTGACACAGATACGCAGTATTTT. Amino acid sequence: CASSAGLAGGRDTDTQYF.

This clone turned up a few times. J is TRBJ1-1 and V is TRBV28; D remains unclear. Germline V gene lookup returns CDR1 MDHEN and CDR2 SYDVKM. The V end lost 5 bases, the J end lost 1 base, and 11 bases lay between the germline ends. CDR3 length: 14 residues. The chain's CDR3 is CASSTTPRNTEAFF. The CDR3 DNA reads TGTGCCAGCAGTACTACACCAAGGAACACTGAAGCTTTCTTT.